A selection of T cell receptor beta chains follows, all from one sample in a study of CXCR3-negative and CXCR3-positive naive CD8 T cells. TCRdb re-called the 5' RACE reads, yielding one record per CDR3 amino acid sequence without DNA. The sample holds more than 80,000 distinct CDR3 sequences. Sequencing was performed on naive CXCR3+ CD8+ T cells from blood. These receptors were obtained from a human donor in good health. Some clones in this sample may be carry-over from other donors' samples. CDR3s include the opening cysteine and the closing phenylalanine or tryptophan.

V: TRBV28; J: TRBJ2-7; CDR3: CASHLGGEQYF
V: TRBV11-2; J: TRBJ2-3; CDR3: CASSFRGRGTDTQYF
V: TRBV20-1; J: TRBJ2-5; CDR3: CSAPHQGYQETQYF
V: TRBV9; J: TRBJ2-3; CDR3: CASSAWRGGGTQYF
V: TRBV27; J: TRBJ2-1; CDR3: CASSLVTGGSEQFF
V: TRBV3-1; J: TRBJ2-7; CDR3: CASSQVSTRAYEQYF
V: TRBV6-5; J: TRBJ2-1; CDR3: CASSYATGRNNEQFF
V: TRBV7-2; J: TRBJ1-2; CDR3: CASSLGGAAGYTF
V: TRBV27; J: TRBJ1-2; CDR3: CASSSTGDYGYTF
V: TRBV20-1; J: TRBJ2-1; CDR3: CSARDTGLNSYNEQFF
V: TRBV13; J: TRBJ2-7; CDR3: CASSLGRDPHYF
V: TRBV5-1; J: TRBJ2-2; CDR3: CASRPDGAGELFF
V: TRBV28; J: TRBJ1-5; CDR3: CASSLMSRPMIDDYSNQPQHF
V: TRBV6-4; J: TRBJ2-1; CDR3: CASSVGQGDEQFF
V: TRBV12-3/TRBV12-4; J: TRBJ2-2; CDR3: CASAATGELFF
V: TRBV12-3/TRBV12-4; J: TRBJ1-4; CDR3: CASSPSGAANEKLFF
V: TRBV10-3; J: TRBJ2-7; CDR3: CAISESREGHEQYF
V: TRBV28; J: TRBJ1-2; CDR3: CASRLGGGYTF
V: TRBV21-1; J: TRBJ2-7; CDR3: CASSKRAGSKAKDLGYEQYF
V: TRBV14; J: TRBJ2-2; CDR3: CASSREPQGTGELFF
V: TRBV28; J: TRBJ1-4; CDR3: CASSFQVQKLFF
V: TRBV5-1; J: TRBJ1-1; CDR3: CASSLGQGEAEAFF
V: TRBV20-1; J: TRBJ1-1; CDR3: CSARVPQGGWAEAFF
V: TRBV7-8; J: TRBJ2-1; CDR3: CASSRPGGASGLFGNEQFF
V: TRBV4-1; J: TRBJ1-6; CDR3: CASSQVLGSPLHF
V: TRBV28; J: TRBJ2-3; CDR3: CASSLFGRQTDTQYF
V: TRBV20-1; J: TRBJ2-3; CDR3: CSERLASGTYTQYF